The 12 T cell receptor beta chains listed next were all sequenced from one sample in a study of memory CD4+ T cells and cytomegalovirus serostatus. Only in-frame clones appear in the TCRdb table, and some are missing; sequencing was by immunoSEQ multiplex PCR. The data contain tens of thousands of clones, just under 80% of them seen just once; the ten biggest clones take up around 0.83%. The sort gate was single viable CD3+CD4+CD8-CD45RO+ cells for memory CD4+ T cells. Sequenced input: memory CD4+ T cells from blood. The receptor set was obtained from an adult in good health and CMV-seronegative.

The V call is TRBV14, the J call TRBJ1-1, with D perhaps matching TRBD1 (6 bases). V gave up 1 base and J gave up 8 bases, with 17 bases separating them. Germline CDR1 and CDR2: SGHDN and FVKESK. CDR3 length: 15 residues. CDR3 loop: CASSQVGGMATEAFF. CDR3 DNA sequence: TGTGCCAGCAGCCAAGTAGGGGGTATGGCCACCGAAGCTTTCTTT.

The rearrangement links TRBV11-3 to TRBJ1-3; no clear D gene. Germline V gene data show CDR1 as SGHNT and CDR2 as YENEEA. This CDR3 is built from 14 residues. V was pared by 5 bases and J by 0 bases, with 8 bases between. The CDR3 region has the DNA TGTGCCAGCAGCAAGAGCTTCTCTGGAAACACCATATATTTT. Translation gives CASSKSFSGNTIYF.

The chain uses TRBV19 and TRBJ1-5; D not certain. The CDR3 length is 13 residues. Germline loops: CDR1 LNHDA, CDR2 SQIVND (reference sequence). Deletions cut 3 bases from V and 7 bases from J, with 10 bases between. The CDR3 coding sequence is TGTGCCAGTAGTATCGGGCCTGGCCAGCCCCAGCATTTT. It translates to CASSIGPGQPQHF.

The V gene is TRBV19, the J gene TRBJ2-1; a possible D gene is TRBD1 (6 bases). The CDR3 runs 15 residues. Germline-derived CDR1 and CDR2 are LNHDA and SQIVND (reference sequence). Trimming left V 5 bases short and J 7 bases short, with 18 bases between. CDR3 in amino acids: CASSPHSGTLNEQFF. The CDR3 bases are TGTGCCAGTAGTCCCCACTCCGGGACACTTAATGAGCAGTTCTTC.

The rearrangement links TRBV7-6 to TRBJ2-2, with D tentatively TRBD1 (5 bases). V was clipped by 2 bases and J by 7 bases, with 14 bases between them. Germline V gene data show CDR1 as SGHVS and CDR2 as FNYEAQ. CDR3 length: 15 amino acids. This CDR3 reads CASSLSRELGGELFF. The DNA for the CDR3 is TGTGCCAGCAGCTTAAGCAGGGAATTAGGCGGGGAGCTGTTTTTT.

The rearrangement links TRBV7-2 to TRBJ2-2; tentatively, D is TRBD1 (6 bases). The CDR3 has 16 residues. The V end was cut by 5 bases, the J end by 7 bases, with 20 bases between. Germline lookup yields CDR1 SGHTA and CDR2 FQGNSA. The CDR3 protein is CASSPDRILRGGELFF. The CDR3 nucleotides read TGTGCCAGCAGCCCGGACAGAATTTTGAGGGGCGGGGAGCTGTTTTTT.

This clone came up a few times. This chain connects TRBV7-2 to TRBJ1-3, with D maybe TRBD1 (6 bases). The germline V and J ends were trimmed by 1 base and 5 bases, with 12 bases remaining between them. Germline lookup yields CDR1 SGHTA and CDR2 FQGNSA. CDR3 length equals 15 residues. The CDR3 region is CASSLDGQGRNTIYF. Written as DNA, the CDR3 is TGTGCCAGCAGCTTAGATGGGCAGGGGCGAAACACCATATATTTT.

The rearrangement links TRBV11-2 to TRBJ2-7; 7 positions agree with TRBD1. This CDR3 contains 13 residues. Germline-derived CDR1 and CDR2 are SGHAT and FQNNGV. V lost 0 bases to trimming and J lost 6 bases; unmatched junction nucleotides: 2. The CDR3 DNA reads TGTGCCAGCAGCTTAGATAGGGGGCCCGAGCAGTACTTC. Translated, it gives CASSLDRGPEQYF.

This clone was seen only once. V is TRBV25-1 and J is TRBJ1-5; maybe TRBD1 (5 bases). V lost 4 bases, J lost 3 bases, and 10 bases lay in between. This CDR3 has 14 amino acids. From germline, CDR1 is MGHDK and CDR2 SYGVNS. The chain's CDR3 is CASSGGWSNQPQHF. In DNA, the CDR3 is TGTGCCAGCAGTGGGGGCTGGTCCAATCAGCCCCAGCATTTT.

V is TRBV27 and J is TRBJ2-7; no reliable D call. The CDR3 covers 11 residues. Trimming pared 4 bases from V and 4 bases from J, leaving 5 bases between. The V gene's germline CDR1 is MNHEY and CDR2 SMNVEV (reference sequence). In DNA, the CDR3 is TGTGCCAGCAGTTCACGTTACGAGCAGTACTTC. Residues: CASSSRYEQYF.

The chain joins TRBV28 to TRBJ2-6; 9 bases are a match to TRBD1. This CDR3 spans 18 amino acids. The germline V gene has CDR1 MDHEN and CDR2 SYDVKM. The trim removed 5 bases at V and 1 base at J, leaving 9 bases unmatched. CDR3 DNA: TGTGCCAGCAGTCCCGGGACAGGGCTGAAGTCTGGGGCCAACGTCCTGACTTTC. Translation gives CASSPGTGLKSGANVLTF.

This clone is medium-sized by share. The V and J genes are TRBV19 and TRBJ1-1; 8 bases agree with TRBD1. The CDR3 extends over 14 amino acids. Germline trimming cut 3 bases from V and 5 bases from J; bases unmatched to any gene: 5. CDR1 is LNHDA and CDR2 is SQIVND in the germline V gene (reference sequence). The CDR3 sequence is CASSITGQGTEAFF. As DNA, the CDR3 is TGTGCCAGTAGTATTACAGGACAGGGAACTGAAGCTTTCTTT.